This T cell receptor (beta chain) is from a study of blood T cell repertoires in COVID-19. Assay used: immunoSEQ multiplex PCR; TCRdb lists only in-frame clones, some missing. This table has around 140,000 clones, about 88% appearing once. The CDR3 is 19 residues long. CDR1 SGHAT and CDR2 FQNNGV come from the germline V gene. The J segment lost 7 bases and the V segment lost 1 base, leaving 16 bases of the junction unmatched. Material for sequencing was peripheral blood. V gene TRBV11-2 combines with J gene TRBJ1-6; TRBD1 matches 7 bases. The receptor's source is a human donor with COVID-19, enrolled during active disease. The donor label of this sample is uncertain. The CDR3 DNA is TGTGCCAGCAGCTTAGGCCCAACCGGGACAGTAGCTCTAAATTCACCCCTCCACTTT. This encodes CASSLGPTGTVALNSPLHF. The variable domain in full, completed from reference TRBV11-2 and TRBJ1-6, reads EAGVAQSPRYKIIEKRQSVAFWCNPISGHATLYWYQQILGQGPKLLIQFQNNGVVDDSQLPKDRFSAERLKGVDSTLKIQPAKLEDSAVYLCASSLGPTGTVALNSPLHFGNGTRLTVT.